The 2 T cell receptor beta chains below were found in one sample sequenced in a study of T cell repertoires in cytomegalovirus infection. TCRdb recomputed calls from the reads with MiXCR, one row per CDR3 protein. This sample carries 740,000 or so distinct CDR3 sequences, less than 40% of them seen once, and the ten largest clones take more than 2.5%. The sample comprised PBMCs. The receptors were sampled from a human donor in good health (CMV status not recorded). Some clones in this sample may be carry-over from other donors' samples.

This clonotype was seen more than once but under ten times. The J gene is TRBJ1-1, the V gene TRBV12-3 or TRBV12-4; the D is unclear. This CDR3 is built from 15 residues. V lost 8 bases and J 6 bases, leaving 22 bases between the germline ends. The CDR3: CASEVLLGSASEAFF. CDR3 nucleotides: TGTGCCAGCGAAGTCCTCTTGGGTAGTGCGTCTGAAGCTTTCTTT.

This chain links TRBV4-1 with TRBJ1-1, with D maybe TRBD1 (5 bases). The CDR3 has 17 residues. Trimming removed 5 bases from V and 4 bases from J, with 23 bases in between. Germline-derived CDR1 and CDR2 are MGHRA and YSYEKL. CDR3 sequence reads: CASSNLGNRGTITEAFF. The CDR3 nucleotides are TGCGCCAGCAGCAACCTGGGGAATCGGGGGACGATCACTGAAGCTTTCTTT.